This T cell receptor beta chain was sequenced in a study of cytomegalovirus exposure and HLA in healthy donors. Study-level results: Excluded were some V segments that proved indistinguishable, including TRBV6-2 and TRBV6-3.

The V gene lost 5 bases and the J gene lost 1 base, with 19 bases spanning the gap. The CDR3 contains 16 residues. In germline, CDR1 is SGHNT, CDR2 YYREEE (reference sequence). Amplification used 60 Vbeta primers and 13 Jbeta primers. The repertoire was sequenced with immunoSEQ multiplex PCR; TCRdb's copy has only in-frame clones and lacks some. This sample's table has around 88,000 clones. Of note for this clone: What it binds is unknown.

The TCR sequence derives from a girl under 18 in good health and CMV-seropositive. Sequenced input: PBMCs. The rearrangement joins TRBV5-4 to TRBJ2-7, with a possible D match to TRBD2 (6 bases). This chain's CDR3 is CASRDTVVGGSYEQYF. The DNA for the CDR3 is TGTGCCAGCAGGGACACGGTGGTCGGGGGATCCTACGAGCAGTACTTC. The full variable domain, completed using reference TRBV5-4 and TRBJ2-7, is ETGVTQSPTHLIKTRGQQVTLRCSSQSGHNTVSWYQQALGQGPQFIFQYYREEENGRGNFPPRFSGLQFPNYSSELNVNALELDDSALYLCASRDTVVGGSYEQYFGPGTRLTVT.